The clone carrying this T cell receptor (beta chain) was picked up many times. Its target is not known. The entry originates in a study of T cells after yellow fever vaccination. Across the whole study: SMART-Seq v4 Ultra Low Input served to prepare low-cell-number fractions. The study's findings and limits: Weaker, the secondary response peaked sooner, at day 5 versus 15. In post-booster samples, most primary-vaccination clones reappeared (approximately 96% CD4, 88% CD8).

Using its own MiXCR run on the 5' RACE reads, TCRdb lists one record per CDR3 protein. The sample consists of about 260,000 distinct CDR3 sequences, around 3.5% of them appearing once. Per germline, CDR1 LGHNA and CDR2 YSLEER. V was cut by 6 bases and J by 0 bases, with 17 bases left in between. The CDR3 is 17 residues long. Sequencing was performed on PBMCs, taken 15 days after the yellow fever booster vaccination. The TCR sequence derives from a man aged 18 to 30 who received the YFV17D yellow fever vaccine. V is TRBV4-3 and J is TRBJ2-2; the D call may be TRBD1 or TRBD2 (5 bases each). The CDR3 sequence is CASSPSGQAANTGELFF. The CDR3 region has the DNA TGCGCCAGCAGTCCAAGCGGACAAGCCGCGAACACCGGGGAGCTGTTTTTT.